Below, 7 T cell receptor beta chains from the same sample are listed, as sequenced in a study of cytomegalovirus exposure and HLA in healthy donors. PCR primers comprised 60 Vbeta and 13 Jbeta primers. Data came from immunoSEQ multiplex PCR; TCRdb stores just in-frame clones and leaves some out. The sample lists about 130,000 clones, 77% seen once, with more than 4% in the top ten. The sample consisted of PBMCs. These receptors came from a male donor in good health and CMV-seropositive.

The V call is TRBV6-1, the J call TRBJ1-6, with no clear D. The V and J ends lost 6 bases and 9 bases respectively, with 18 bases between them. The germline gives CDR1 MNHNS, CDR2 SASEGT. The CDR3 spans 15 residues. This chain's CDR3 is CASRVGPPRGSPLHF. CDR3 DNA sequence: TGTGCCAGCAGGGTCGGACCTCCTCGGGGTTCACCCCTCCACTTT.

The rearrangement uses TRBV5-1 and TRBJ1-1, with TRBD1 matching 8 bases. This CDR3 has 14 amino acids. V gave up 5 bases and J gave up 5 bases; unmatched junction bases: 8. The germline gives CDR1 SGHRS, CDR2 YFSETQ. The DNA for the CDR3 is TGCGCCAGCAGAGCCCAGGGGGCACAAACTGAAGCTTTCTTT. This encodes CASRAQGAQTEAFF.

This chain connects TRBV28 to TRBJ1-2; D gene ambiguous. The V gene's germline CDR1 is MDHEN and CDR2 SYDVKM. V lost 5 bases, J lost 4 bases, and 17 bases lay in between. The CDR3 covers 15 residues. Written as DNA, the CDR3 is TGTGCCAGCAGTCCCCGATTTAAGACTTTCTATGGCTACACCTTC. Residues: CASSPRFKTFYGYTF.

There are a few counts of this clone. CDR3 sequence: CAIRGTVERTEAFF. CDR3 nucleotide sequence: TGTGCCATCAGAGGGACAGTTGAAAGGACTGAAGCTTTCTTT. V is TRBV10-3 and J is TRBJ1-1; 7 bases match TRBD1. Germline V lookup: CDR1 ENHRY, CDR2 SYGVKD. The CDR3 runs to 14 residues. V lost 6 bases, J lost 5 bases, and 9 bases stayed unmatched.

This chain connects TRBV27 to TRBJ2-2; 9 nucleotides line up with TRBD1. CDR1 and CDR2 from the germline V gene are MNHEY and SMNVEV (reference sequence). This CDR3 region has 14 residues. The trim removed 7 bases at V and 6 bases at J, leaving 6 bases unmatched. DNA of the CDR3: TGTGCCAGCACCGCACAGGGGGCGGCCGGGGAGCTGTTTTTT. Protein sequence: CASTAQGAAGELFF.

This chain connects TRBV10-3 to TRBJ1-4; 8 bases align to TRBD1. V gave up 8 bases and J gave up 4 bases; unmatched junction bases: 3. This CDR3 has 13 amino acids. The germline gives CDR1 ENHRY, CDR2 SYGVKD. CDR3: CAIGGQVNEKLFF. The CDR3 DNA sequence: TGTGCCATCGGGGGACAGGTTAATGAAAAACTGTTTTTT.

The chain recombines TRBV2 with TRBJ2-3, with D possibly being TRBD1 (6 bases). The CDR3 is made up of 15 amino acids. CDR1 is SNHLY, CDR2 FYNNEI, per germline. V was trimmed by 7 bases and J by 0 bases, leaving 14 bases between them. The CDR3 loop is CASIEQGPSTDTQYF. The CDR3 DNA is TGTGCCAGCATCGAGCAGGGGCCTAGCACAGATACGCAGTATTTT.